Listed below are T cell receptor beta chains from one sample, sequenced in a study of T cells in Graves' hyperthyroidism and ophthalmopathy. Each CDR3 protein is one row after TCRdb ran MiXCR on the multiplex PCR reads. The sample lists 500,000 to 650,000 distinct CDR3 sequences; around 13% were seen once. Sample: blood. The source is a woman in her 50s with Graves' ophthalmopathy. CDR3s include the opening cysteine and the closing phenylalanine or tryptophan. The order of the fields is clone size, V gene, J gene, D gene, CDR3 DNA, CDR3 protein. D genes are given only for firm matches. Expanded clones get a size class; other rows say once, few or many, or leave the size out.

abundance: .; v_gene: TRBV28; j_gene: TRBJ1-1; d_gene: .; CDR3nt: TGTGCCAGCAGTCTAGCCATCAGAGGACAGTTGAACACTGAAGCTTTCTTT; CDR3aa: CASSLAIRGQLNTEAFF
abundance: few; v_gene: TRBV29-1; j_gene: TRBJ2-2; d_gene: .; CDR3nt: TGCAGCGTTGAGCAACCTCGGGGTGGCAGGTACACCGGGGAGCTGTTTTTT; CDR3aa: CSVEQPRGGRYTGELFF
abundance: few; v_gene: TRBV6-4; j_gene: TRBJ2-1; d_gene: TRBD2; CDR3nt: TGTGCCAGCACTATGACTAGCGGGGACTACAATGAGCAGTTCTTC; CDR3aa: CASTMTSGDYNEQFF
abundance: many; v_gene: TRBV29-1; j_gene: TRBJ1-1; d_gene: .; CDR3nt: TGCAGCGTTGTGAGTCAGATTATGAACACTGAAGCTTTCTTT; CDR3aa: CSVVSQIMNTEAFF
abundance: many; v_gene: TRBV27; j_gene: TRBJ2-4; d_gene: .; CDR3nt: TGTGCCAGCGGTAGAATAGCTTCATCGGGGGAGGACATTCAGTACTTC; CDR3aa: CASGRIASSGEDIQYF
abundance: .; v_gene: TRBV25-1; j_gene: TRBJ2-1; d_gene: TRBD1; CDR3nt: TGTGCCAGCAGTGGGAACCCTGGACAGGGGGCCTACAATGAGCAGTTCTTC; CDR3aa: CASSGNPGQGAYNEQFF
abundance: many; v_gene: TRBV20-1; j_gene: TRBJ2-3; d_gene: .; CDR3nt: TGCAGTGCTATCTCTAGCGCGAACACAGATACGCAGTATTTT; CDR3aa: CSAISSANTDTQYF
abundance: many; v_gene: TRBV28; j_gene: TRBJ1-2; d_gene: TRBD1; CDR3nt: TGTGCCAGCAGATCCGGACAGGACAACTATGGCTACACCTTC; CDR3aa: CASRSGQDNYGYTF
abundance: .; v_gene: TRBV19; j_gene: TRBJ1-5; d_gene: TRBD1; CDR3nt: TGTGCCAGTAGTATAGTCCAAACAGGGGCTTGGGGTAGCAATCAGCCCCAGCATTTT; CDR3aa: CASSIVQTGAWGSNQPQHF
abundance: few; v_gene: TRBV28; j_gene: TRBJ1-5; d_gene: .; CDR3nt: TGTGCCAGCAGTGAGCCAGGGAGCAATCAGCCCCAGCATTTT; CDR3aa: CASSEPGSNQPQHF
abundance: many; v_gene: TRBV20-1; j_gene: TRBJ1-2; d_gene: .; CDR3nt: TGCAGTGCTAAAGAGACAGGCCCCTCAAACTATGGCTACACCTTC; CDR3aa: CSAKETGPSNYGYTF
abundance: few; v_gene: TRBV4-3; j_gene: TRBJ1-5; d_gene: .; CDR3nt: TGCGCCAGCAGCCAAGATAGGGCGGGTTCCCAGCCCCAGCATTTT; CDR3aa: CASSQDRAGSQPQHF
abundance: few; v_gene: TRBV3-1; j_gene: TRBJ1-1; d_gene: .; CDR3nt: TGTGCCAGCACTGGCTCGAACACTGAAGCTTTCTTT; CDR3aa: CASTGSNTEAFF
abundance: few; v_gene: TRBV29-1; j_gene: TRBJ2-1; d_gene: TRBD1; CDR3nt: TGCAGCCACTCCGGGACAGGGCACAATGAGCAGTTCTTC; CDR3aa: CSHSGTGHNEQFF
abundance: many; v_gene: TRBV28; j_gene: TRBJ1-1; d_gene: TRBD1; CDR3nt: TGTGCCAGCAGTCCGACAGGGGCGAACACTGAAGCTTTCTTT; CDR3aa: CASSPTGANTEAFF
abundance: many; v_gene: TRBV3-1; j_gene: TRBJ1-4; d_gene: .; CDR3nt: TGTGCCAGCAGTCCAAAACGGGAAACTAATGAAAAACTGTTTTTT; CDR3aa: CASSPKRETNEKLFF
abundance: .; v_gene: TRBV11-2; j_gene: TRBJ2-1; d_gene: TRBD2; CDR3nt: TGTGCCAGCAGCTCCCTTAGCGGGGGGGAATCCTACAATGAGCAGTTCTTC; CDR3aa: CASSSLSGGESYNEQFF
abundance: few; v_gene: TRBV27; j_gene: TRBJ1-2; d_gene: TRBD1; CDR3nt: TGTGCCAGCAGTTCAGACTTCATTTCCGGGACAGAAGGTGGCTACACCTTC; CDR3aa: CASSSDFISGTEGGYTF